These T cell receptor beta chains were read from a single sample in a study of cytomegalovirus exposure and HLA in healthy donors. Assay: immunoSEQ multiplex PCR; the TCRdb copy retains only in-frame clones and omits some. The repertoire consists of roughly 160,000 clones, with roughly 77% occurring once and the leading ten covering roughly 7.1%. Sample: PBMCs. These receptors were collected from a woman aged 40 to 55 in good health and CMV-seropositive. Each CDR3 is given without its conserved first and last residue. Fields, in order: CDR3 protein, D gene, V gene, J gene. A D gene is named only where the DNA matches it firmly.

CDR3aa: ASSLGQVAVLAYEQY
d_gene: .
v_gene: TRBV11-2
j_gene: TRBJ2-7

CDR3aa: ASSYRGHTEAF
d_gene: TRBD1
v_gene: TRBV28
j_gene: TRBJ1-1

CDR3aa: ASSLLGGTEAF
d_gene: .
v_gene: TRBV5-6
j_gene: TRBJ1-1

CDR3aa: ASSRRGEQALGYT
d_gene: .
v_gene: TRBV2
j_gene: TRBJ1-2

CDR3aa: ASSAPPPGQGENEQY
d_gene: TRBD1
v_gene: TRBV25-1
j_gene: TRBJ2-7

CDR3aa: AISAKLAGVGDTQY
d_gene: TRBD2
v_gene: TRBV10-3
j_gene: TRBJ2-3

CDR3aa: SVSSTGGSEKLF
d_gene: TRBD1
v_gene: TRBV29-1
j_gene: TRBJ1-4

CDR3aa: ASSYNDREAF
d_gene: .
v_gene: TRBV5-6
j_gene: TRBJ1-1

CDR3aa: ASSYEGSYNEQF
d_gene: .
v_gene: TRBV27
j_gene: TRBJ2-1

CDR3aa: ASSQVARVRETQY
d_gene: .
v_gene: TRBV4-1
j_gene: TRBJ2-5

CDR3aa: ATKAGDLTDTQY
d_gene: TRBD2
v_gene: TRBV15
j_gene: TRBJ2-3

CDR3aa: ASSLGDRGSSF
d_gene: TRBD1
v_gene: TRBV11-2
j_gene: TRBJ1-1

CDR3aa: ASSLSAGGNQPQH
d_gene: .
v_gene: TRBV11-2
j_gene: TRBJ1-5

CDR3aa: ASKRTGSNTEAF
d_gene: .
v_gene: TRBV27
j_gene: TRBJ1-1

CDR3aa: ASSPPWSSYEQY
d_gene: .
v_gene: TRBV7-6
j_gene: .

CDR3aa: ASSLPGLTDTQY
d_gene: .
v_gene: TRBV19
j_gene: TRBJ2-3

CDR3aa: ASSQETSGRGNEQF
d_gene: TRBD2
v_gene: TRBV4-2
j_gene: TRBJ2-1

CDR3aa: ASSTRPAGELF
d_gene: .
v_gene: TRBV19
j_gene: TRBJ2-2

CDR3aa: ASSPGQDYEQY
d_gene: .
v_gene: TRBV27
j_gene: TRBJ2-7

CDR3aa: ASSDMYEQY
d_gene: .
v_gene: TRBV28
j_gene: TRBJ2-7

CDR3aa: ASTLGSGSPTGELF
d_gene: TRBD2
v_gene: TRBV19
j_gene: TRBJ2-2

CDR3aa: ASSNTGSGEQF
d_gene: .
v_gene: TRBV19
j_gene: TRBJ2-1

CDR3aa: ATTSGRTGDNEQF
d_gene: TRBD2
v_gene: TRBV15
j_gene: TRBJ2-1

CDR3aa: ARSPSGTTNPTNEKLF
d_gene: .
v_gene: TRBV5-3
j_gene: TRBJ1-4

CDR3aa: ASSPRGAGQPNEQY
d_gene: .
v_gene: TRBV18
j_gene: .

CDR3aa: ASSSPFSGRGEQF
d_gene: TRBD2
v_gene: TRBV6-5
j_gene: TRBJ2-1

CDR3aa: ASSQDLRGEQF
d_gene: .
v_gene: TRBV4-2
j_gene: TRBJ2-1

CDR3aa: ASSLFWTGDVLGTYEQY
d_gene: TRBD1
v_gene: TRBV27
j_gene: TRBJ2-7

CDR3aa: ASLGPSGRDNEQF
d_gene: TRBD2
v_gene: TRBV10-1
j_gene: TRBJ2-1

CDR3aa: ASSPGQGSSPLH
d_gene: TRBD1
v_gene: TRBV14
j_gene: TRBJ1-6

CDR3aa: ASSRPGQGAGELF
d_gene: TRBD1
v_gene: TRBV11-3
j_gene: TRBJ2-2

CDR3aa: ASSLEGRLAGGELF
d_gene: TRBD2
v_gene: TRBV11-3
j_gene: TRBJ2-2

CDR3aa: ASSVETGAFYEQY
d_gene: TRBD1
v_gene: TRBV9
j_gene: TRBJ2-7

CDR3aa: ASSHLTGGAEAF
d_gene: .
v_gene: TRBV4-1
j_gene: TRBJ1-1

CDR3aa: ASSLGQGGGQPQH
d_gene: TRBD1
v_gene: TRBV5-8
j_gene: TRBJ1-5

CDR3aa: ASRNPGTDTQY
d_gene: .
v_gene: TRBV6-5
j_gene: TRBJ2-3

CDR3aa: ASSLGAAYGYT
d_gene: .
v_gene: TRBV11-2
j_gene: TRBJ1-2

CDR3aa: ASRRLAGGNTGELF
d_gene: TRBD2
v_gene: TRBV5-1
j_gene: TRBJ2-2

CDR3aa: ASSQDRWMRGQDSPLH
d_gene: TRBD1
v_gene: TRBV4-3
j_gene: TRBJ1-6

CDR3aa: ASSVQYSNQPQH
d_gene: .
v_gene: TRBV2
j_gene: TRBJ1-5

CDR3aa: ASSFRGGEGTEAF
d_gene: .
v_gene: TRBV5-5
j_gene: TRBJ1-1

CDR3aa: ASIEGHGTYEQY
d_gene: .
v_gene: TRBV2
j_gene: TRBJ2-7

CDR3aa: ASSELGGEAF
d_gene: .
v_gene: TRBV6-1
j_gene: TRBJ1-1

CDR3aa: ASSIPPDSREAF
d_gene: .
v_gene: TRBV19
j_gene: TRBJ1-1

CDR3aa: ASRFHPLRTLTSASTDTQY
d_gene: .
v_gene: TRBV28
j_gene: TRBJ2-3

CDR3aa: ASSRGGAGGNEQF
d_gene: TRBD2
v_gene: TRBV28
j_gene: TRBJ2-1

CDR3aa: AIGFAGDNQPQH
d_gene: .
v_gene: TRBV10-3
j_gene: TRBJ1-5

CDR3aa: ASSTTGMNTEAF
d_gene: .
v_gene: TRBV27
j_gene: TRBJ1-1

CDR3aa: ASSPQGVNTEAF
d_gene: .
v_gene: TRBV6-5
j_gene: TRBJ1-1

CDR3aa: ASSFRLAGTPKYNEQF
d_gene: TRBD2
v_gene: TRBV7-2
j_gene: TRBJ2-1

CDR3aa: ASSPDSAVNTEAF
d_gene: .
v_gene: TRBV7-2
j_gene: TRBJ1-1

CDR3aa: ASSLGLPGQTTAGELF
d_gene: TRBD1
v_gene: TRBV11-3
j_gene: TRBJ2-2

CDR3aa: ASSPLPSGSSSTDTQY
d_gene: TRBD2
v_gene: TRBV18
j_gene: TRBJ2-3

CDR3aa: ASSWGLAGVGGEQF
d_gene: TRBD2
v_gene: TRBV6-6
j_gene: TRBJ2-1

CDR3aa: ASSEIVEGWNEQF
d_gene: .
v_gene: TRBV6-1
j_gene: TRBJ2-1